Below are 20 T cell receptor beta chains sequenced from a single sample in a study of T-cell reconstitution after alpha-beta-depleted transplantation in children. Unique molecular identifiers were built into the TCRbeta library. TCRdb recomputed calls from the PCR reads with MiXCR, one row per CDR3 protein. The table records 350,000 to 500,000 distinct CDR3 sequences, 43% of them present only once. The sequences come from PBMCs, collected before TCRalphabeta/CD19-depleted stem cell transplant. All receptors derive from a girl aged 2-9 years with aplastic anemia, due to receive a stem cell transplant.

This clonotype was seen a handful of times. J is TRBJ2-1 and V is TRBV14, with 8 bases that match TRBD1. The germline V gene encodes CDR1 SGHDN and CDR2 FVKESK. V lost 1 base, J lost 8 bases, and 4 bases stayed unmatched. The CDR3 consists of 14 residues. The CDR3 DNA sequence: TGTGCCAGCAGCCAAGTACCGACAGGGGATGAGCAGTTCTTC. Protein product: CASSQVPTGDEQFF.

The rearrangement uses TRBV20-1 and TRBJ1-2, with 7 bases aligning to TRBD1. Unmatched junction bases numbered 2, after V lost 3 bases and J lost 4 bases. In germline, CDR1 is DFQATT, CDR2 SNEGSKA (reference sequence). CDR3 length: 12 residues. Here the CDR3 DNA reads TGCAGTGCTAGGACAGGGCCCTATGGCTACACCTTC. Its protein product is CSARTGPYGYTF.

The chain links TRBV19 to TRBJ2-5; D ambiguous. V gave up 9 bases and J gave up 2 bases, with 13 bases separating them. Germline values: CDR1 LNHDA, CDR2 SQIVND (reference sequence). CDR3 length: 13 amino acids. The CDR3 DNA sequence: TGTGCCAGACCCACTGGGTTTCAAGAGACCCAGTACTTC. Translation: CARPTGFQETQYF.

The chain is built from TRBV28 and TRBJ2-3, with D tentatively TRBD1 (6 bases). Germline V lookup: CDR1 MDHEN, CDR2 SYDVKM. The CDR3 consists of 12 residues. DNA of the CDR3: TGTGCTTCTTGGGGGCACACAGATACGCAGTATTTT. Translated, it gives CASWGHTDTQYF.

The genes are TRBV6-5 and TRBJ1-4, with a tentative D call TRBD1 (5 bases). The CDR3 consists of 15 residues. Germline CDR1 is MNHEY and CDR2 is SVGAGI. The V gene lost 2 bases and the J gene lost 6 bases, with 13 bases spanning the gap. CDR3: CASSYLRRGDEKLFF. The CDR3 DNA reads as TGTGCCAGCAGTTACCTACGAAGGGGAGATGAAAAACTGTTTTTT.

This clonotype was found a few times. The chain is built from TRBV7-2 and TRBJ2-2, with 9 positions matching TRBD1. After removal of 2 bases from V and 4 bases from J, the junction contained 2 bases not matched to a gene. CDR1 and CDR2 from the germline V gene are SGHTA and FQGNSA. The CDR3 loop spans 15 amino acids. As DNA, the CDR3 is TGTGCCAGCAGCTTATCGACAGGGGGCACCGGGGAGCTGTTTTTT. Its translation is CASSLSTGGTGELFF.

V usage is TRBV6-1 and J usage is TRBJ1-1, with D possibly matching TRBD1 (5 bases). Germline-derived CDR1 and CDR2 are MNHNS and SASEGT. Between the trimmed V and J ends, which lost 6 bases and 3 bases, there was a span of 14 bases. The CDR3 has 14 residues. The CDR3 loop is CASRDPGGDTEAFF. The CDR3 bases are TGTGCCAGCAGAGACCCGGGAGGGGACACTGAAGCTTTCTTT.

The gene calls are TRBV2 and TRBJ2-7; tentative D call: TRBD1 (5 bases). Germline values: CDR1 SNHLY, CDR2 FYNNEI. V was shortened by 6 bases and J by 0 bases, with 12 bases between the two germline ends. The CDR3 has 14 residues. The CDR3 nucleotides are TGTGCCAGCAGGCTAACAGGCATCTCCTACGAGCAGTACTTC. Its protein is CASRLTGISYEQYF.

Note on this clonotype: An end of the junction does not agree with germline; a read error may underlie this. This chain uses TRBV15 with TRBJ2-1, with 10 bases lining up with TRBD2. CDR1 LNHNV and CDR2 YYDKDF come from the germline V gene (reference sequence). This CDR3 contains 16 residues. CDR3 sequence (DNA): TGTGCCACCAGCAGAGAAGCGGGAGGGTCGGACAATGAGCATTTCTTC. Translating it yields CATSREAGGSDNEHFF.

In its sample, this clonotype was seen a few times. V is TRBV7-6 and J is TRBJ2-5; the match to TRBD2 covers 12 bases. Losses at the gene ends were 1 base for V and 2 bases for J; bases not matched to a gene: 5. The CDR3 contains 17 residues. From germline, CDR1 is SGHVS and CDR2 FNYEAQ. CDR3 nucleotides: TGTGCCAGCAGCTTAGGCCGACTAGCGGGGGTTCAAGAGACCCAGTACTTC. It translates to CASSLGRLAGVQETQYF.

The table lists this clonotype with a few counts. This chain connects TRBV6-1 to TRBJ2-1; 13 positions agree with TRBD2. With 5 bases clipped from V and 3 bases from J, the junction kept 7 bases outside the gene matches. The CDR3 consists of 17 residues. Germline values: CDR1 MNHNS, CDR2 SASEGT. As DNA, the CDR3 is TGTGCCAGCAGTCGGACTAGCGGGAGAGGTCGCTACAATGAGCAGTTCTTC. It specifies CASSRTSGRGRYNEQFF.

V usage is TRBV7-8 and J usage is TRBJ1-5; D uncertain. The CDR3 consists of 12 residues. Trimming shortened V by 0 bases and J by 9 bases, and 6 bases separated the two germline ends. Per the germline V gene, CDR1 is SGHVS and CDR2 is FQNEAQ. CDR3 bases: TGTGCCAGCAGCTTAGCTATCGGGCCCCAGCATTTT. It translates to CASSLAIGPQHF.

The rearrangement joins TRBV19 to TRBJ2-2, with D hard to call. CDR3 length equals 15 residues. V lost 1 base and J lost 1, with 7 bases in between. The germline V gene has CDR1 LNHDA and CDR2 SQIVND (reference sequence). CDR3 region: CASSIVPRNTGELFF. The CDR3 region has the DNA TGTGCCAGTAGTATAGTACCGAGGAACACCGGGGAGCTGTTTTTT.

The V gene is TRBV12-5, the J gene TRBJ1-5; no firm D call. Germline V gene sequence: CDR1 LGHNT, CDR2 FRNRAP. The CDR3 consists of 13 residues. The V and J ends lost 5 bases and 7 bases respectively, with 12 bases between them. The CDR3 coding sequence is TGTGCTAGTGGTCTGCTGGGTTACCAGCCCCAGCATTTT. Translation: CASGLLGYQPQHF.

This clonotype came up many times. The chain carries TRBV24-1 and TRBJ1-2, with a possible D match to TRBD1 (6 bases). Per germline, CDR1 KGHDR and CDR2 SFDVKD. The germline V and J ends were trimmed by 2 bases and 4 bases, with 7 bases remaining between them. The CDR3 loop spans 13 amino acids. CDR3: CATSDSDSYGYTF. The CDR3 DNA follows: TGTGCCACCAGTGATTCGGACAGCTATGGCTACACCTTC.

The CDR3 DNA is TGTGCCAGCAGTTACTCGGGGGGACGGATAAACACTGAAGCTTTCTTT. As protein: CASSYSGGRINTEAFF. This rearrangement joins TRBV6-5 to TRBJ1-1; D possibly corresponds to TRBD1 (5 bases). The CDR3 consists of 16 residues. V was pared by 0 bases and J by 2 bases, with 13 bases between. Per the germline V gene, CDR1 is MNHEY and CDR2 is SVGAGI.

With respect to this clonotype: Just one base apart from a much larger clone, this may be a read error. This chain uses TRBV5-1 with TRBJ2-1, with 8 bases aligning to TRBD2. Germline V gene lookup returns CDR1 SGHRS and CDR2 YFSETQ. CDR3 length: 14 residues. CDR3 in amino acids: CTSSLLAADNEQFF. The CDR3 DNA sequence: TGCACCAGCAGCTTACTAGCGGCTGACAATGAGCAGTTCTTC.

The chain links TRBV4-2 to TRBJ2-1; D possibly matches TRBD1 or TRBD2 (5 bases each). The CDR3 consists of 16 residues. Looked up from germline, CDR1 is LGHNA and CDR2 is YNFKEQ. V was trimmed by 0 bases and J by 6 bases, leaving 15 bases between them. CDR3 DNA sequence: TGTGCCAGCAGCCAAGAGGCCCTAACTGGGGGCAATGAGCAGTTCTTC. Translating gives CASSQEALTGGNEQFF.

This chain's CDR3 is CASSPSGGSTEAFF. As DNA, the CDR3 is TGTGCCAGCAGCCCATCGGGGGGTAGCACTGAAGCTTTCTTT. J is TRBJ1-1 and V is TRBV6-2 or TRBV6-3, with D tentatively TRBD1 (5 bases). CDR1 MNHEY and CDR2 SVGEGT come from the germline V gene. CDR3 length: 14 residues. The V gene lost 6 bases and the J gene lost 4 bases, with 15 bases spanning the gap.

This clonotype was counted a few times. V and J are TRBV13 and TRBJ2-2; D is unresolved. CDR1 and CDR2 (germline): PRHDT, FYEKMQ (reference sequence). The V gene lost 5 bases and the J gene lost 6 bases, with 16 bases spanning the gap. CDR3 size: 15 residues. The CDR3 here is CASSLTSPPAGELFF. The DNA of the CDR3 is TGTGCCAGCAGCCTTACCTCCCCGCCGGCCGGGGAGCTGTTTTTT.